The 16 T cell receptor beta chains below were found in one sample sequenced in a study of T cell responses to AZD1222 COVID-19 vaccine (dated by TCRdb to 2020 to 2023). Taken with the paper, the label for time point translates to: about 28 days (+/-7) after the second vaccine dose. Library creation used the immunoSEQ multiplex PCR assay. The table was pulled from immuneACCESS by TCRdb, which kept in-frame rearrangements only. Such tables lose some clones; where checked, under half of the loss comes from unresolved V genes, and the rest has no known cause. Here the sample has 150,000 to 200,000 clones; 90% to 95% occur a single time. The ten largest clones add up to around 1.3% of the sample. The input for sequencing was peripheral blood, taken 28 days after the second AZD1222 dose. Receptor source: an adult who received the AZD1222 COVID-19 vaccine.

The sample holds a few counts of this clone. The chain employs TRBV6-2 or TRBV6-3 and TRBJ2-1, with D perhaps TRBD1 or TRBD2 (5 bases each). From germline, CDR1 is MNHEY and CDR2 SVGEGT. Trimming shortened V by 2 bases and J by 10 bases, and 21 bases separated the two germline ends. This CDR3 is 16 amino acids long. The CDR3: CASSYGSGRPKGEQFF. For the CDR3, the DNA is TGTGCCAGCAGTTACGGGTCGGGACGGCCAAAGGGGGAGCAGTTCTTC.

The chain combines TRBV6-1 with TRBJ1-5; the D is unclear. The CDR3 has 15 amino acids. CDR1 is MNHNS, CDR2 SASEGT, per germline. V lost 0 bases to trimming and J lost 1 base, with 7 bases between them. CDR3 amino acids: CASSEAELSNQPQHF. The CDR3 DNA sequence: TGTGCCAGCAGTGAAGCAGAGCTCAGCAATCAGCCCCAGCATTTT.

This chain links TRBV4-2 with TRBJ1-5; D unresolved. CDR1 and CDR2 (germline): LGHNA, YNFKEQ. The V and J ends lost 3 bases and 4 bases respectively, with 10 bases between them. This CDR3 is built from 14 residues. CDR3 sequence reads: CASSHFGLNQPQHF. CDR3 bases: TGTGCCAGCAGCCACTTCGGATTGAATCAGCCCCAGCATTTT.

The J gene is TRBJ2-3, the V gene TRBV4-3; 7 bases line up with TRBD1. CDR1 is LGHNA and CDR2 is YSLEER in the germline V gene. This CDR3 has 14 residues. Trimming took 4 bases from V and 4 from J; bases not matched to a gene: 5. The CDR3 DNA sequence: TGCGCCAGCAGCCCCCGACAGGGATCAGATACGCAGTATTTT. Residues: CASSPRQGSDTQYF.

This clone was recorded once. V usage is TRBV10-1 and J usage is TRBJ2-3; weak D call: TRBD1 (6 bases). The length of the CDR3 is 15 residues. The germline V gene has CDR1 WNHNN and CDR2 SYGVQD (reference sequence). Deletions cut 8 bases from V and 5 bases from J, with 20 bases between. The CDR3 sequence is CASSLGWGLEDTQYF. For the CDR3, the DNA is TGCGCCAGCTCCCTCGGTTGGGGGCTTGAAGATACGCAGTATTTT.

The J gene is TRBJ1-5, the V gene TRBV19, with D possibly being TRBD1 (5 bases). Trimming shortened V by 7 bases and J by 6 bases, and 19 bases separated the two germline ends. The CDR3 is made up of 15 amino acids. Germline V gene data show CDR1 as LNHDA and CDR2 as SQIVND (reference sequence). CDR3 nucleotide sequence: TGTGCCAGTACCTCCTTCGGGACGAGAGTTCAGCCCCAGCATTTT. The encoded protein is CASTSFGTRVQPQHF.

This chain joins TRBV19 and TRBJ1-1; no reliable D call. Germline CDR1 and CDR2: LNHDA and SQIVND (reference sequence). Trimming left V 8 bases short and J 2 bases short, with 24 bases between. CDR3 length: 17 amino acids. The CDR3 loop is CASRRDTRDRRNTEAFF. Here the CDR3 DNA reads TGTGCCAGTCGGCGTGACACCAGAGATCGACGAAACACTGAAGCTTTCTTT. Supplemented by reference TRBV19 and TRBJ1-1, the full variable domain reads DGGITQSPKYLFRKEGQNVTLSCEQNLNHDAMYWYRQDPGQGLRLIYYSQIVNDFQKGDIAEGYSVSREKKESFPLTVTSAQKNPTAFYLCASRRDTRDRRNTEAFFGQGTRLTVV.

The chain recombines TRBV30 with TRBJ2-2; the D gene could be TRBD1 or TRBD2 (6 bases each). Germline-derived CDR1 and CDR2 are GTSNPN and SVGIG (reference sequence). V gave up 7 bases and J gave up 0 bases, with 12 bases separating them. The CDR3 is 14 residues long. The CDR3 region has the DNA TGTGCCTCGTGGGGGGCCCCGAACACCGGGGAGCTGTTTTTT. Its translation is CASWGAPNTGELFF. The full variable domain, in which reference TRBV30 and TRBJ2-2 provide the parts outside the CDR3, is SQTIHQWPATLVQPVGSPLSLECTVEGTSNPNLYWYRQAAGRGLQLLFYSVGIGQISSEVPQNLSASRPQDRQFILSSKKLLLSDSGFYLCASWGAPNTGELFFGEGSRLTVL.

This clone was seen more than once but under ten times. V usage is TRBV5-4 and J usage is TRBJ1-6, with unresolved D. The CDR3 has 15 residues. Trimming took off 0 bases at V and 1 base at J, with 5 bases between the two ends. CDR1 SGHNT and CDR2 YYREEE come from the germline V gene (reference sequence). The CDR3: CASSLVGSYNSPLHF. For the CDR3, the DNA is TGTGCCAGCAGCTTGGTGGGTTCCTATAATTCACCCCTCCACTTT.

This chain links TRBV4-1 with TRBJ1-4; the D gene is possibly TRBD1 (6 bases). The germline V gene has CDR1 MGHRA and CDR2 YSYEKL. The CDR3 contains 16 residues. The V end was cut by 4 bases, the J end by 0 bases, with 12 bases between. The chain's CDR3 is CASSPHHRATNEKLFF. As DNA, the CDR3 is TGCGCCAGCAGCCCGCACCACAGGGCAACTAATGAAAAACTGTTTTTT.

This chain links TRBV28 with TRBJ2-5; 11 bases match TRBD2. V shed 5 bases and J 4 bases; nucleotides not matched to a gene: 12. The CDR3 extends over 17 amino acids. Per germline, CDR1 MDHEN and CDR2 SYDVKM. CDR3 loop: CASSPPSSGRPGETQYF. CDR3 DNA: TGTGCCAGCAGTCCCCCATCTAGCGGGAGGCCCGGAGAGACCCAGTACTTC.

Only one count was recorded for this clone. The gene calls are TRBV30 and TRBJ1-1, with D maybe TRBD1 (5 bases). V lost 4 bases and J lost 1, with 13 bases in between. There are 14 residues in the CDR3. Per the germline V gene, CDR1 is GTSNPN and CDR2 is SVGIG (reference sequence). DNA for the CDR3: TGTGCCTGGACTTACGGGGCTTCGAACACTGAAGCTTTCTTT. Its protein is CAWTYGASNTEAFF. The complete variable domain, with remaining parts taken from reference TRBV30 and TRBJ1-1, reads SQTIHQWPATLVQPVGSPLSLECTVEGTSNPNLYWYRQAAGRGLQLLFYSVGIGQISSEVPQNLSASRPQDRQFILSSKKLLLSDSGFYLCAWTYGASNTEAFFGQGTRLTVV.

The V and J genes are TRBV7-9 and TRBJ2-7; 10 bases match TRBD2. CDR3 length equals 15 residues. CDR1 and CDR2 from the germline V gene are SEHNR and FQNEAQ (reference sequence). V shed 5 bases and J 0 bases; nucleotides not matched to a gene: 4. CDR3 amino acids: CASSPPSGSSYEQYF. The DNA of the CDR3 is TGTGCCAGCAGCCCACCTAGCGGGAGCTCCTACGAGCAGTACTTC.

This sequence joins TRBV16 and TRBJ1-4; possibly TRBD1 for D (6 bases). The germline V and J ends were trimmed by 5 bases and 2 bases, with 18 bases remaining between them. Germline V gene data show CDR1 as KGHSY and CDR2 as FQNENV. The CDR3 sequence is 17 residues long. The CDR3 spells CASSSFGGLGTNEKLFF. DNA for the CDR3: TGTGCCAGCAGCTCCTTTGGGGGGCTGGGGACTAATGAAAAACTGTTTTTT. The full variable domain, its missing parts supplied by reference TRBV16 and TRBJ1-4, is GEEVAQTPKHLVRGEGQKAKLYCAPIKGHSYVFWYQQVLKNEFKFLISFQNENVFDETGMPKERFSAKCLPNSPCSLEIQATKLEDSAVYFCASSSFGGLGTNEKLFFGSGTQLSVL.

V is TRBV9 and J is TRBJ2-1; 7 nucleotides align to TRBD2. The CDR3 length is 14 residues. V lost 3 bases to trimming and J lost 9 bases; unmatched junction nucleotides: 9. Germline V gene data show CDR1 as SGDLS and CDR2 as YYNGEE. The CDR3 spells CASSAAPGGGEQFF. CDR3 bases: TGTGCCAGCAGCGCTGCGCCGGGAGGCGGTGAGCAGTTCTTC.

This chain joins TRBV6-2 or TRBV6-3 and TRBJ2-3, with unresolved D. The CDR3 has 14 amino acids. The V end lost 5 bases, the J end lost 1 base, and 10 bases lay between the germline ends. The germline CDR1 and CDR2 sequences are MNHEY and SVGEGT. The CDR3 coding sequence is TGTGCCAGCAGTCACCGACGGGGCACAGATACGCAGTATTTT. Translated, it gives CASSHRRGTDTQYF.